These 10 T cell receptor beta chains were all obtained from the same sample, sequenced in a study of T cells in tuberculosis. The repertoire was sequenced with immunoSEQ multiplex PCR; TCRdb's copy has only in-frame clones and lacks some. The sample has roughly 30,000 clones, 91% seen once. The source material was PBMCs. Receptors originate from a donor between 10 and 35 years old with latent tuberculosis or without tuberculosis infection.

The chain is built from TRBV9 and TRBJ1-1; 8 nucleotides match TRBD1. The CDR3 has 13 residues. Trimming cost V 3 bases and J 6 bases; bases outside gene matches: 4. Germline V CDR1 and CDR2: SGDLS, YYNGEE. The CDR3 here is CASSEGTGAEAFF. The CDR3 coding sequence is TGTGCCAGCAGCGAGGGGACAGGTGCTGAAGCTTTCTTT.

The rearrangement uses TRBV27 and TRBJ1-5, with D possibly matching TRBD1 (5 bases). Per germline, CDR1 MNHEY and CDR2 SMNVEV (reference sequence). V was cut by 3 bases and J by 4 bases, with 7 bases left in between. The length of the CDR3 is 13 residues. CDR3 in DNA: TGTGCCAGCAGTTTGGGGCCAAATCAGCCCCAGCATTTT. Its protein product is CASSLGPNQPQHF.

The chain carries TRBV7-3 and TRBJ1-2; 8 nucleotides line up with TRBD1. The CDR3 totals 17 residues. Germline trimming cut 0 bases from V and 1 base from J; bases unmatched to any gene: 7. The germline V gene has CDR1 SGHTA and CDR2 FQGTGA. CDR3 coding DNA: TGTGCCAGCAGCTTAACGTCTTGGACAGGGTATAACTATGGCTACACCTTC. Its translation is CASSLTSWTGYNYGYTF.

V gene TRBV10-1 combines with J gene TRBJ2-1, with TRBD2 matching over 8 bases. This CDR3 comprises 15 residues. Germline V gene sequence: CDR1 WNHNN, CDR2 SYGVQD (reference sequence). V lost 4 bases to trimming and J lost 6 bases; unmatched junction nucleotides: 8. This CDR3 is CASSALGTSINEQFF. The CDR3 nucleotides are TGCGCCAGCAGTGCACTCGGGACTAGTATCAATGAGCAGTTCTTC.

In nucleotides, the CDR3 is TGTGCCAGTAGTCCCGCGGTTGGAAACACCATATATTTT. Protein sequence: CASSPAVGNTIYF. The rearrangement links TRBV19 to TRBJ1-3; D call uncertain. This CDR3 is 13 amino acids long. Trimming took off 5 bases at V and 3 bases at J, with 8 bases between the two ends. From germline, CDR1 is LNHDA and CDR2 SQIVND (reference sequence).

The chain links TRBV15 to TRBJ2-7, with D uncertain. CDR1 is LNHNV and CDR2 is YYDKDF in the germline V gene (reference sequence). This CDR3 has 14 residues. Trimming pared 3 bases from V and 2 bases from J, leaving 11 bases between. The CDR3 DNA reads TGTGCCACCAGCAGCCCAGATCTAGCCTACGAGCAGTACTTC. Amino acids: CATSSPDLAYEQYF.

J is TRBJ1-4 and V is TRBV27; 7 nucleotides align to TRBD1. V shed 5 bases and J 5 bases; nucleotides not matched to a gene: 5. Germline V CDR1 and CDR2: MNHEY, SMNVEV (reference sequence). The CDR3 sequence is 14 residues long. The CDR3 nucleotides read TGTGCCAGCAGTCCGACAGGGATGAATGAAAAACTGTTTTTT. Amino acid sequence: CASSPTGMNEKLFF.

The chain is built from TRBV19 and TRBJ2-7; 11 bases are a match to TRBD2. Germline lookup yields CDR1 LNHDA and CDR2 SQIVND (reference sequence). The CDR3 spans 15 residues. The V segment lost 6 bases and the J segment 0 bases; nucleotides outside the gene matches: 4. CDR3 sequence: CASSNLAGGSYEQYF. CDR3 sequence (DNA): TGTGCCAGTAGCAACCTAGCGGGAGGCTCCTACGAGCAGTACTTC.

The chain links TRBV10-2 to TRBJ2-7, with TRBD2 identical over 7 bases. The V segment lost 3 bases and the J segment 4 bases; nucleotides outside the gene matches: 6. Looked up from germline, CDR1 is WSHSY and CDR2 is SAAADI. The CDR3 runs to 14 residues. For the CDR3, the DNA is TGCGCCAGCAGTGATTCTTGGGGGGGATACGAGCAGTACTTC. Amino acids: CASSDSWGGYEQYF.

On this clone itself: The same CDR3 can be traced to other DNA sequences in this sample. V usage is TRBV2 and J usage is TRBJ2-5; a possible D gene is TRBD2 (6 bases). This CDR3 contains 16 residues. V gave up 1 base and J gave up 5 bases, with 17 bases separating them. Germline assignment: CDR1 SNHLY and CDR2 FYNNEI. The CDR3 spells CASSEGLGFGRETQYF. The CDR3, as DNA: TGTGCCAGCAGTGAAGGTTTAGGTTTTGGGAGGGAGACCCAGTACTTC.